A selection of T cell receptor beta chains follows, all from one sample in a study of blood T cell repertoires in COVID-19. Assay used: immunoSEQ multiplex PCR; TCRdb lists only in-frame clones, some missing. This sample has 410,000 or so clones; over 75% occur once, and the top ten carry roughly 1.6%. The sample consisted of peripheral blood. Every receptor here comes from a woman between 40 and 55 years old with COVID-19, enrolled during active disease. The CDR3 runs from the conserved cysteine through the conserved F or W. The D gene is left open where the match is weak. A clone size is listed for some rows: how often the clone was seen (once, few, many), or a class if it is expanded.

TRBV21-1	.	.	TRBJ2-7	TGTGCCAGCAGCACCTCTGGCGGGGGGGCCTACGAGCAGTACTTC	CASSTSGGGAYEQYF
TRBV20-1	.	.	TRBJ1-5	TGCAGTGCTAGTGGGCTGGGGGGGAATCAGCCCCAGCATTTT	CSASGLGGNQPQHF
TRBV12-3/TRBV12-4	.	.	TRBJ1-2	TGTGCCAGCAGTTTAGGACAGACCTATGGCTACACCTTC	CASSLGQTYGYTF
TRBV19	TRBD1	.	TRBJ1-5	TGTGCCAGTAGTATGGGGACAGGGTTTCAGCCCCAGCATTTT	CASSMGTGFQPQHF
TRBV7-2	.	.	TRBJ2-5	TGTGCCAGCAGTTTTAGGGGGCAAGAGACCCAGTACTTC	CASSFRGQETQYF
TRBV18	TRBD2	.	TRBJ2-6	TGTGCCAGCTCACCAGGAGCTAGCGGGAGACCTGGGGCCAACGTCCTGACTTTC	CASSPGASGRPGANVLTF
TRBV19	TRBD1	.	TRBJ2-3	TGTGCCAGTAGTATAGTGACAGGGGCTAGCACAGATACGCAGTATTTT	CASSIVTGASTDTQYF
TRBV7-9	.	.	TRBJ1-5	TGTGCCAGCAGCTCAGGGGAGGGGTTTGATAGCAATCAGCCCCAGCATTTT	CASSSGEGFDSNQPQHF
TRBV30	.	.	TRBJ1-6	TGTGCCTTCGGCGGAAATTCACCCCTCCACTTT	CAFGGNSPLHF
TRBV5-6	TRBD1	.	TRBJ1-1	TGTGCCAGCAGCTCCCCTAGGACAGGGGAGAAAGCTTTCTTT	CASSSPRTGEKAFF
TRBV7-9	.	.	TRBJ1-2	TGTGCCAGCAGCTTACCGGGATCAGGCTATGGCTACACCTTC	CASSLPGSGYGYTF
TRBV28	.	.	TRBJ2-7	TGTGCCAGCAGTTCAGACTATCTTGGGTCCTACGAGCAGTACTTC	CASSSDYLGSYEQYF
TRBV7-2	.	.	TRBJ2-5	TGTGCCAGCAGCTTAGAGCTGGAGACCCAGTACTTC	CASSLELETQYF
TRBV6-4	TRBD1	once	TRBJ1-1	TGTGCCAGCAGTGACGGGACAGAGAACACTGAAGCTTTCTTT	CASSDGTENTEAFF
TRBV10-3	TRBD1	.	TRBJ1-1	TGTGCCATCAGCACAGGGGACACTGAAGCTTTCTTT	CAISTGDTEAFF
TRBV6-5	.	.	TRBJ2-6	TGTGCCAGCAGGATCGGGGTACCCGGGGCCAACGTCCTGACTTTC	CASRIGVPGANVLTF
TRBV7-6	TRBD1	.	TRBJ1-4	TGTGCCAGCAGTCCTTACCTCCGGAGTACAGGGGGAGAAAAACTGTTTTTT	CASSPYLRSTGGEKLFF
TRBV28	.	.	TRBJ1-6	TGTGCCAGCAGTTTACGGGGATGGAATTCACCCCTCCACTTT	CASSLRGWNSPLHF
TRBV7-9	TRBD1	.	TRBJ2-5	TGTGCCAGCAGCCAAACGACAGGGTGGGAGACCCAGTACTTC	CASSQTTGWETQYF
TRBV5-1	.	.	TRBJ2-7	TGCGCCAGCAGCCGGGGGACAGCAACCTACGAGCAGTACTTC	CASSRGTATYEQYF
TRBV28	TRBD2	.	TRBJ2-2	TGTGCCAGCAGTTTAACTAGCGGGACGATCGGGACCGGGGAGCTGTTTTTT	CASSLTSGTIGTGELFF